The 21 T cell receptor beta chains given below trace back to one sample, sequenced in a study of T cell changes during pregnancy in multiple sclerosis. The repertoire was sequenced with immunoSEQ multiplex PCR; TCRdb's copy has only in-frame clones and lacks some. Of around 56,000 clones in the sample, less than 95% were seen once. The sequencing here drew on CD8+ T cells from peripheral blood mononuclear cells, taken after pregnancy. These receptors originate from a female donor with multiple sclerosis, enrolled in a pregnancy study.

CDR3 nucleotides: TGTGCCAGCAGCTTTATTAATGGCTACACCTTC. Protein product: CASSFINGYTF. The chain recombines TRBV11-2 with TRBJ1-2; D not resolved. Trimming took off 3 bases at V and 6 bases at J, with 5 bases between the two ends. CDR1 SGHAT and CDR2 FQNNGV come from the germline V gene. The CDR3 runs 11 residues.

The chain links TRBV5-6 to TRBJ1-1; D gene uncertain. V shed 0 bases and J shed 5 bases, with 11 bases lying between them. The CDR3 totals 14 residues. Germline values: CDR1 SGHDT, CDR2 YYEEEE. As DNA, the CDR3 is TGTGCCAGCAGCTTGGCCCTCTCCGGGACTGAAGCTTTCTTT. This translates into CASSLALSGTEAFF.

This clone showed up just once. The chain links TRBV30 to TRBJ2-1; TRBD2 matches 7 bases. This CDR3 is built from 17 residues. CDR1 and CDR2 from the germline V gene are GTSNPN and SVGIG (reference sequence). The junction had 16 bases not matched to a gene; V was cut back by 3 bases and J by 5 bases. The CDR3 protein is CAWRPTWTRPKNNEQFF. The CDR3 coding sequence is TGTGCCTGGAGACCCACATGGACTAGACCTAAAAACAATGAGCAGTTCTTC.

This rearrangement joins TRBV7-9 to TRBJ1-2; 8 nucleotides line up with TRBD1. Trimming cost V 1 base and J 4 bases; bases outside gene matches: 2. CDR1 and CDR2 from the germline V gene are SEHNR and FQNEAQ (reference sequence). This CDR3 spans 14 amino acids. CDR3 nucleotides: TGTGCCAGCAGCTTAGTAGGACAGGGCTATGGCTACACCTTC. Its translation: CASSLVGQGYGYTF. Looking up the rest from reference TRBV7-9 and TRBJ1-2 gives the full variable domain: DTGVSQNPRHKITKRGQNVTFRCDPISEHNRLYWYRQTLGQGPEFLTYFQNEAQLEKSRLLSDRFSAERPKGSFSTLEIQRTEQGDSAMYLCASSLVGQGYGYTFGSGTRLTVV.

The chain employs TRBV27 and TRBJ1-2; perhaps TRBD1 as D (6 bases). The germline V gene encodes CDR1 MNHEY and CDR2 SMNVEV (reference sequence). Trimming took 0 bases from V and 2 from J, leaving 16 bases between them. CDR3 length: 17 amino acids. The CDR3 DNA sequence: TGTGCCAGCAGTTTATCGGCAGTACAGGGCTCGAACTATGGCTACACCTTC. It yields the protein CASSLSAVQGSNYGYTF.

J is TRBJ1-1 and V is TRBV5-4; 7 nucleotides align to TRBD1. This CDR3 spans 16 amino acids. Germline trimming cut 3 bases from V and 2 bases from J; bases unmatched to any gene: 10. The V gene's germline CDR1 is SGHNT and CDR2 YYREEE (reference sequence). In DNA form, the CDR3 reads TGTGCCAGCAGCTGGGGTCCTCAGGGGGGAAACACTGAAGCTTTCTTT. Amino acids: CASSWGPQGGNTEAFF.

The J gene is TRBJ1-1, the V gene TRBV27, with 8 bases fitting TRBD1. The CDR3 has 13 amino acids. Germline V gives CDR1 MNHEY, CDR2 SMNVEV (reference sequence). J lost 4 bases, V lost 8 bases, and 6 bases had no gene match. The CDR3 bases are TGTGCCAGCTGGACAGGGAGGGGCACTGAAGCTTTCTTT. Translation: CASWTGRGTEAFF.

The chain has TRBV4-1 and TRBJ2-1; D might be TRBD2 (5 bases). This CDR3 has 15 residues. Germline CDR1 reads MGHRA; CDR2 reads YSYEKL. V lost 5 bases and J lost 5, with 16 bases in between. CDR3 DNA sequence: TGCGCCAGCAGCTCCGGCCCCCGGGGAGACAATGAGCAGTTCTTC. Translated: CASSSGPRGDNEQFF.

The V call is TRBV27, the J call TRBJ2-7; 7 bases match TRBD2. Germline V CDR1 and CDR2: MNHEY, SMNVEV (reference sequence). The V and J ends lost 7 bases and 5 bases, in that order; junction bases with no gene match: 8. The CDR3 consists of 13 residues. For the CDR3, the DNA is TGTGCCAGCAAGGAAGGGAGGGCCGACGAGCAGTACTTC. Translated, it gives CASKEGRADEQYF.

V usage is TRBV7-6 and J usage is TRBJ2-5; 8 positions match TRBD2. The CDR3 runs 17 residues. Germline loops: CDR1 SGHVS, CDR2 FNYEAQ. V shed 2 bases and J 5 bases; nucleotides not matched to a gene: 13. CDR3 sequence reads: CASSLWDSGRADETQYF. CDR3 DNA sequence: TGTGCCAGCAGCTTATGGGACTCCGGGAGGGCGGATGAGACCCAGTACTTC.

DNA of the CDR3: TGCGCCAGCAGCCAAGTACGTTCGGGGGCCTACGAGCAGTACTTC. It specifies CASSQVRSGAYEQYF. This chain uses TRBV4-1 with TRBJ2-7, with D tentatively TRBD2 (6 bases). The ends were cut back, 1 base at V and 2 bases at J, with 12 bases in the middle. Germline V gene sequence: CDR1 MGHRA, CDR2 YSYEKL. There are 15 residues in the CDR3.

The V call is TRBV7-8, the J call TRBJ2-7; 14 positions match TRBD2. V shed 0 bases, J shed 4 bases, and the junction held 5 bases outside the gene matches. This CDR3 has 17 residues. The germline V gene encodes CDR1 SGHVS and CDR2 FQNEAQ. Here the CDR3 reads CASSLAEGLAGGYEQYF. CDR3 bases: TGTGCCAGCAGCTTAGCGGAAGGACTAGCGGGAGGTTACGAGCAGTACTTC.

As DNA, the CDR3 is TGTGCCAGCAGCCCCGGGGACAGCCACGAAGCTTTCTTT. Its protein is CASSPGDSHEAFF. The rearrangement uses TRBV9 and TRBJ1-1; 7 bases agree with TRBD1. V trimming: 4 bases; J trimming: 8 bases; junction bases outside the gene matches: 8. Germline V gene lookup returns CDR1 SGDLS and CDR2 YYNGEE. The CDR3 consists of 13 residues.

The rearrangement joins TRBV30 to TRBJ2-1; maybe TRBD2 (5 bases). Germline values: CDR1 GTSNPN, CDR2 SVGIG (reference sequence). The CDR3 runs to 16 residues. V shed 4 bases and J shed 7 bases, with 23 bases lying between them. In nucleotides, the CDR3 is TGTGCCTGGACCCCGTCGACTACGGCAGATCAGAATGAGCAGTTCTTC. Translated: CAWTPSTTADQNEQFF. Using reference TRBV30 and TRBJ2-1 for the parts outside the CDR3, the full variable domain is SQTIHQWPATLVQPVGSPLSLECTVEGTSNPNLYWYRQAAGRGLQLLFYSVGIGQISSEVPQNLSASRPQDRQFILSSKKLLLSDSGFYLCAWTPSTTADQNEQFFGPGTRLTVL.

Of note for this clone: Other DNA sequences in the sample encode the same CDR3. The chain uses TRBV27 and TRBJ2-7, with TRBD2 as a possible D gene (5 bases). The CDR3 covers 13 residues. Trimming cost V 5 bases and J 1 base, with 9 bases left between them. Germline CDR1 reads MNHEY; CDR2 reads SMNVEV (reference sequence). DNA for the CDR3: TGTGCCAGCAGTATCGGGGTTTCCTACGAGCAGTACTTC. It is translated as CASSIGVSYEQYF.

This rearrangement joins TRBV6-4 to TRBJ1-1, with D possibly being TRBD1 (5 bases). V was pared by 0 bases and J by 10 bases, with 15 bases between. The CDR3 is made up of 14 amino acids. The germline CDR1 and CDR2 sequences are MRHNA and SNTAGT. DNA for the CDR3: TGTGCCAGCAGTGACTCTTCCGACAGCCCGGGAGCTTTCTTT. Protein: CASSDSSDSPGAFF.

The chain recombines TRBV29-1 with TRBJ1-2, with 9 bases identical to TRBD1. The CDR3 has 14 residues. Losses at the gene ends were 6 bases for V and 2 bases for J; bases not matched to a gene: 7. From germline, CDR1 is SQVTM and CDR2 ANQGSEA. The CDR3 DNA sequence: TGCAGCGTCGACAGGGGGTTGGTGAACTATGGCTACACCTTC. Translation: CSVDRGLVNYGYTF.

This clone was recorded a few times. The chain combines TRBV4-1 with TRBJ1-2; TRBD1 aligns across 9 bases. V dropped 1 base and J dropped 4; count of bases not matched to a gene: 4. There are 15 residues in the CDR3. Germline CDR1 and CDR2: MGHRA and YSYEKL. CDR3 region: CASSQGAGQGYGYTF. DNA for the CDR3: TGCGCCAGCAGCCAAGGAGCGGGACAGGGCTATGGCTACACCTTC.

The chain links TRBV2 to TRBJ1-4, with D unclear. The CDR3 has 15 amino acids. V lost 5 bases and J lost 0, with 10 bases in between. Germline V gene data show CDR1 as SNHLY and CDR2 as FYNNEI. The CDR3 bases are TGTGCCAGCAGTCTGGGGAGGGCAACTAATGAAAAACTGTTTTTT. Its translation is CASSLGRATNEKLFF.

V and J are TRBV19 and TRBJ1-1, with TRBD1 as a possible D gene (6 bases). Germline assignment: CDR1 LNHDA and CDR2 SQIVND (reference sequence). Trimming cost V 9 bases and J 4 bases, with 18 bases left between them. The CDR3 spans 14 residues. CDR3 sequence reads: CASTPQGSGTEAFF. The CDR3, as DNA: TGTGCCAGCACCCCCCAGGGGTCGGGCACTGAAGCTTTCTTT.

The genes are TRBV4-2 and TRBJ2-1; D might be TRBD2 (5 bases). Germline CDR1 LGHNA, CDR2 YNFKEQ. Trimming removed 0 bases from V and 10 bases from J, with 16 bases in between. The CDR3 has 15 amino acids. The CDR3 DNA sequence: TGTGCCAGCAGCCAAGAGGGCTTGGGAGAGTCCGAGCAGTTCTTC. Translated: CASSQEGLGESEQFF.